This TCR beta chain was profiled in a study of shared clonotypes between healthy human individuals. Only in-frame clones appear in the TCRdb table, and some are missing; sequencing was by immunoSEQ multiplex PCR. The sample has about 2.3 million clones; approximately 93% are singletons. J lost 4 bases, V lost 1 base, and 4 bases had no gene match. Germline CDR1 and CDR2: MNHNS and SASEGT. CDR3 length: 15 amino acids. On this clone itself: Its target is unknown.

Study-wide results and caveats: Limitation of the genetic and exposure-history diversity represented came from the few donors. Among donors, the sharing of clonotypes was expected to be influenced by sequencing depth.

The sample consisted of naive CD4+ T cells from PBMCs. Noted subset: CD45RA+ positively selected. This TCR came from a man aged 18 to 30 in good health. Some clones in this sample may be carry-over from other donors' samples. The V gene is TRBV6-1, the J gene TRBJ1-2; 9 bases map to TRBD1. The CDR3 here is CASSEVTGGTYGYTF. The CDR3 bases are TGTGCCAGCAGTGAAGTGACAGGGGGGACCTATGGCTACACCTTC.